These 26 T cell receptor beta chains were all obtained from the same sample, sequenced in a study of T cells in Graves' hyperthyroidism and ophthalmopathy. Amplification yielded TCR beta CDR3 regions, with RNA transcripts as the source. The TCR CDR3 was amplified in a first-round RT-PCR using the HTBI primer set. TCRdb recomputed calls from the multiplex PCR reads with MiXCR, one row per CDR3 protein. The sample yields a few hundred thousand distinct CDR3 sequences, 15% to 17% seen once. Material: blood. These TCRs come from a woman under 40 with Graves' hyperthyroidism.

This clonotype showed up many times. The CDR3 region has the DNA TGTGCCAGCAGCTTATGGACAGGGGCTGTATTTGAGCAGTTCTTC. Residues: CASSLWTGAVFEQFF. V and J are TRBV11-2 and TRBJ2-1; 9 nucleotides match TRBD1. The CDR3 has 15 residues. V lost 2 bases to trimming and J lost 9 bases; unmatched junction nucleotides: 8. CDR1 and CDR2 (germline): SGHAT, FQNNGV.

This clonotype appeared many times. The CDR3 nucleotides read TGTGCCAGCAGTATCACCCCCTCGGGACGCGAGGGGAATGAGCAGTTCTTC. Translation: CASSITPSGREGNEQFF. J is TRBJ2-1 and V is TRBV27; the D gene could be TRBD1 or TRBD2 (5 bases each). V was cut by 5 bases and J by 7 bases, with 24 bases left in between. The germline V gene has CDR1 MNHEY and CDR2 SMNVEV (reference sequence). The CDR3 covers 17 residues.

There are many counts of this clonotype. V is TRBV18 and J is TRBJ2-5; D remains unclear. The CDR3 consists of 14 residues. Germline CDR1 reads KGHSH; CDR2 reads LQKENI. V lost 3 bases and J 1 base, leaving 9 bases between the germline ends. CDR3 coding DNA: TGTGCCAGCTCACCGGGAAGGGTCCAAGAGACCCAGTACTTC. It encodes CASSPGRVQETQYF.

About this clonotype: Relative to the germline gene, one junction end is altered; a read error may explain this. The DNA for the CDR3 is TGCGCCAGCAGCTCTTCTAGCGGGAGTGGTTACGAGCAGTACTTC. It translates to CASSSSSGSGYEQYF. The gene calls are TRBV7-2 and TRBJ2-7, with TRBD2 matching 10 bases. This CDR3 has 15 residues. Per germline, CDR1 SGHTA and CDR2 FQGNSA. The whole variable domain, filled in from reference TRBV7-2 and TRBJ2-7, reads GAGVSQSPSNKVTEKGKDVELRCDPISGHTALYWYRQSLGQGLEFLIYFQGNSAPDKSGLPSDRFSAERTGGSVSTLTIQRTQQEDSAVYLCASSSSSGSGYEQYFGPGTRLTVT.

In its sample, this clonotype was seen many times. V usage is TRBV5-1 and J usage is TRBJ2-3, with TRBD1 matching over 9 bases. CDR1 and CDR2 (germline): SGHRS, YFSETQ. The CDR3 sequence is 16 residues long. With V trimmed by 4 bases and J by 3 bases, 9 bases remained unmatched. The CDR3 protein is CASSALTGGATDTQYF. CDR3 bases: TGCGCCAGCAGCGCGCTCACAGGGGGCGCGACAGATACGCAGTATTTT.

The sample holds a few counts of this clonotype. The CDR3 loop is CASSFDRKTNTEAFF. CDR3 sequence (DNA): TGTGCCAGCAGTTTCGACAGGAAAACGAACACTGAAGCTTTCTTT. The chain employs TRBV2 and TRBJ1-1, with D possibly being TRBD1 (6 bases). Trimming stripped 5 bases from V and 1 base from J, with 14 bases between. The CDR3 has 15 amino acids. Germline V gene data show CDR1 as SNHLY and CDR2 as FYNNEI.

This clonotype has at least ten counts. V and J are TRBV6-1 and TRBJ2-7, with TRBD2 as a possible D gene (6 bases). The germline V and J ends were trimmed by 5 bases and 4 bases, with 12 bases remaining between them. The CDR3 runs 13 residues. Germline V lookup: CDR1 MNHNS, CDR2 SASEGT. The CDR3 protein is CASSRAGRYEQYF. Written as DNA, the CDR3 is TGTGCCAGCAGTCGGGCCGGGAGATACGAGCAGTACTTC.

This clonotype occurred a few times. This chain connects TRBV5-1 to TRBJ1-1, with TRBD1 identical over 7 bases. The J segment lost 4 bases and the V segment lost 5 bases, leaving 11 bases of the junction unmatched. Germline CDR1 is SGHRS and CDR2 is YFSETQ. There are 15 residues in the CDR3. The CDR3 DNA follows: TGCGCCAGCAGTCGGGACAGTCCCCGGGGCACTGAAGCTTTCTTT. It translates to CASSRDSPRGTEAFF.

The V and J genes are TRBV27 and TRBJ2-7; 9 bases are shared with TRBD2. The CDR3 spans 15 residues. Per the germline V gene, CDR1 is MNHEY and CDR2 is SMNVEV (reference sequence). V lost 6 bases to trimming and J lost 6 bases; unmatched junction nucleotides: 12. CDR3 coding DNA: TGTGCCAGCAGCCAGAGGATAGCGGGGGAGGGCGAGCAGTACTTC. This translates into CASSQRIAGEGEQYF.

A word on this clonotype: A much larger clonotype is one base distant, so this may be a read error. The chain joins TRBV20-1 to TRBJ2-1; unclear D gene. The CDR3 runs 10 residues. The V gene's germline CDR1 is DFQATT and CDR2 SNEGSKA (reference sequence). V was shortened by 1 base and J by 9 bases, with 4 bases between the two germline ends. DNA for the CDR3: TGCAGTGCTAGAGTGGGTGAGCAGTTCTTC. It specifies CSARVGEQFF.

The table lists this clonotype with many counts. The rearrangement joins TRBV11-1 to TRBJ2-1; the D gene is possibly TRBD2 (6 bases). The V and J ends lost 3 bases and 8 bases respectively, with 14 bases between them. The CDR3 is 14 amino acids. Germline V gene sequence: CDR1 SGHAT, CDR2 FQDESV (reference sequence). This CDR3 reads CASSFGASEDEQFF. The CDR3 DNA sequence: TGTGCCAGCAGCTTCGGGGCTAGCGAGGATGAGCAGTTCTTC.

The V call is TRBV5-5, the J call TRBJ2-5; unclear D gene. This CDR3 region has 13 residues. CDR1 is SGHKS and CDR2 is YYEKEE in the germline V gene (reference sequence). Trimming took 1 base from V and 4 from J, leaving 8 bases between them. CDR3 sequence reads: CASSLYHGETQYF. As DNA, the CDR3 is TGTGCCAGCAGCTTGTACCATGGAGAGACCCAGTACTTC.

This clonotype was observed many times. This chain links TRBV6-1 with TRBJ1-1; 7 positions agree with TRBD1. CDR3 length: 15 residues. Germline V gives CDR1 MNHNS, CDR2 SASEGT. Trimming cost V 1 base and J 4 bases; bases outside gene matches: 6. CDR3 region: CASSEDAGGTTEAFF. CDR3 in DNA: TGTGCCAGCAGTGAAGACGCAGGGGGTACCACTGAAGCTTTCTTT.

This rearrangement joins TRBV10-3 to TRBJ2-2; TRBD2 matches 9 bases. The CDR3 is 16 amino acids. V gave up 4 bases and J gave up 5 bases; unmatched junction bases: 8. The germline gives CDR1 ENHRY, CDR2 SYGVKD. CDR3 loop: CAISGGRAGRTGELFF. DNA for the CDR3: TGTGCCATCAGTGGCGGGAGGGCCGGTCGGACCGGGGAGCTGTTTTTT.

This clonotype showed up many times. The chain recombines TRBV28 with TRBJ2-3; D uncertain. Germline assignment: CDR1 MDHEN and CDR2 SYDVKM. This CDR3 has 15 residues. With 7 bases removed from V and 2 bases from J, the gap between germline ends came to 16 bases. CDR3 sequence (DNA): TGTGCCAGCACCGAACATATGACCCACACAGATACGCAGTATTTT. Encoded protein: CASTEHMTHTDTQYF.

The table lists this clonotype with many counts. The chain recombines TRBV9 with TRBJ2-1; perhaps TRBD1 as D (6 bases). CDR1 and CDR2 (germline): SGDLS, YYNGEE. Trimming removed 2 bases from V and 6 bases from J, with 12 bases in between. The CDR3 runs 14 residues. The CDR3 sequence is CASSVFGQTNEQFF. The CDR3 nucleotides read TGTGCCAGCAGCGTTTTCGGACAGACCAATGAGCAGTTCTTC. Variable domain in full (rest from reference TRBV9 and TRBJ2-1): DSGVTQTPKHLITATGQRVTLRCSPRSGDLSVYWYQQSLDQGLQFLIQYYNGEERAKGNILERFSAQQFPDLHSELNLSSLELGDSALYFCASSVFGQTNEQFFGPGTRLTVL.

This clonotype has at least ten counts. The gene calls are TRBV10-3 and TRBJ2-5; perhaps D is TRBD1 or TRBD2 (5 bases each). With 2 bases removed from V and 3 bases from J, the gap between germline ends came to 13 bases. This CDR3 region has 15 residues. Germline lookup yields CDR1 ENHRY and CDR2 SYGVKD. For the CDR3, the DNA is TGTGCCATCAGTGAGGGGGGTCTAGCCGAAGAGACCCAGTACTTC. Protein: CAISEGGLAEETQYF.

This clonotype was picked up many times. The rearrangement uses TRBV5-8 and TRBJ2-5; D gene uncertain. Germline V gene lookup returns CDR1 SGHTS and CDR2 YDEGEE. The CDR3 runs to 17 residues. Trimming cost V 1 base and J 2 bases, with 18 bases left between them. DNA for the CDR3: TGTGCCAGCAGCTTGTTGGTACGGCGCCGGATTCAAGAGACCCAGTACTTC. This sequence encodes CASSLLVRRRIQETQYF.

This clonotype was counted many times. In DNA form, the CDR3 reads TGTGCCAGCAGCTTAGTTCAGGGGGGGAAGACCCAGTACTTC. Protein sequence: CASSLVQGGKTQYF. The chain employs TRBV7-2 and TRBJ2-5, with D perhaps being TRBD1 or TRBD2 (7 bases each). V was clipped by 1 base and J by 6 bases, with 12 bases between them. The CDR3 runs 14 residues. The germline V gene encodes CDR1 SGHTA and CDR2 FQGNSA.

This clonotype was observed a few times. This chain links TRBV10-3 with TRBJ2-2, with D hard to call. CDR1 is ENHRY and CDR2 is SYGVKD in the germline V gene. Trimming removed 2 bases at V and 2 bases at J, with 12 bases between. This CDR3 contains 16 residues. The CDR3 here is CAISERSRTNTGELFF. The CDR3 region has the DNA TGTGCCATCAGTGAGAGGTCCCGGACCAACACCGGGGAGCTGTTTTTT.

This clonotype came up many times. This chain uses TRBV7-2 with TRBJ2-3; D is unclear. Germline CDR1 SGHTA, CDR2 FQGNSA. This CDR3 contains 14 residues. Trimming shortened V by 6 bases and J by 2 bases, and 12 bases separated the two germline ends. This chain's CDR3 is CASSLTGDTDTQYF. CDR3 nucleotides: TGTGCCAGCAGTTTGACTGGAGACACAGATACGCAGTATTTT.

CDR3 sequence reads: CASSQDLSIYNEQFF. DNA of the CDR3: TGTGCCAGCAGCCAAGATTTGTCGATTTACAATGAGCAGTTCTTC. This chain connects TRBV14 to TRBJ2-1; D not certain. Germline CDR1 reads SGHDN; CDR2 reads FVKESK. This CDR3 spans 15 amino acids. V gave up 0 bases and J gave up 4 bases, with 10 bases separating them. The full variable domain, its missing parts supplied by reference TRBV14 and TRBJ2-1, is EAGVTQFPSHSVIEKGQTVTLRCDPISGHDNLYWYRRVMGKEIKFLLHFVKESKQDESGMPNNRFLAERTGGTYSTLKVQPAELEDSGVYFCASSQDLSIYNEQFFGPGTRLTVL.

This clonotype has a count of ten or more. This chain uses TRBV7-2 with TRBJ2-1; possible D gene TRBD2, 6 bases. This CDR3 is built from 14 residues. Deletions cut 5 bases from V and 6 bases from J, with 14 bases between. Germline V gene data show CDR1 as SGHTA and CDR2 as FQGNSA. The CDR3 sequence is CASSRVAGGNEQFF. Here the CDR3 DNA reads TGTGCCAGCAGCCGGGTGGCCGGGGGCAATGAGCAGTTCTTC.

This clonotype was counted many times. The chain couples TRBV2 to TRBJ2-3; TRBD2 aligns across 7 bases. After removal of 3 bases from V and 3 bases from J, the junction contained 9 bases not matched to a gene. The CDR3 contains 16 residues. Germline lookup yields CDR1 SNHLY and CDR2 FYNNEI. This CDR3 is CASSDWAGTTTDTQYF. The DNA of the CDR3 is TGTGCCAGCAGTGATTGGGCCGGGACTACAACAGATACGCAGTATTTT.

This clonotype has a count of ten or more. This chain joins TRBV19 and TRBJ2-7; D possibly corresponds to TRBD1 (6 bases). The CDR3 has 16 residues. Between the trimmed V and J ends, which lost 4 bases and 2 bases, there was a span of 18 bases. Germline lookup yields CDR1 LNHDA and CDR2 SQIVND (reference sequence). CDR3 sequence reads: CASSRDGTRVPYEQYF. The CDR3 DNA follows: TGTGCCAGTAGTAGGGACGGGACAAGGGTCCCCTACGAGCAGTACTTC.

Many counts were recorded for this clonotype. The J gene is TRBJ2-2, the V gene TRBV12-3 or TRBV12-4; D may be TRBD1 (5 bases). The CDR3 has 14 amino acids. Trimming removed 3 bases at V and 4 bases at J, with 9 bases between. The CDR3 DNA reads TGTGCCAGCAGTTTTCGGCAGGGCACCGGGGAGCTGTTTTTT. It translates to CASSFRQGTGELFF.